This entry is about one T cell receptor beta chain. Its cognate antigen has yet to be identified. No much larger clonotype is one base removed from it; base qualities were not supplied. This sample was taken from a study of cytomegalovirus exposure and HLA in healthy donors (dated by TCRdb to about 2017). Regarding the research as a whole: According to a later analysis, the approximately 120 validation repertoires were produced on the same platform as the roughly 600 repertoires of the first cohort. Along with the approximately 600-subject first cohort, a separate validation cohort of some 130 different subjects was used. To predict cytomegalovirus infection status, the study combined high-throughput TCR immunosequencing, statistical association of individual TCRs with disease status, and machine learning. The study aimed to test whether cataloging public T cell receptors could reveal signatures of past pathogen exposure.

Donors formed part of the validation cohort, which comprised 120 or so subjects and was distinct from the first cohort of several hundred subjects. Including the terminal cysteine and phenylalanine, the CDR3 comprises 15 residues. Just the 45-base CDR3 DNA is kept, in frame starting at base 1. Deletion took 0 bases off V and 1 base off J, with a span of 8 bases between the germline ends. As encoded in the germline V gene, CDR1 is SGHTS while CDR2 is YDEGEE. What the work shows at the level of the full study, not this receptor alone: Cytomegalovirus status was reported to be diagnosed by the classifier with high specificity and sensitivity in both the original and validation cohorts. The study listed 150 to 200 TCR beta chains as associated with cytomegalovirus. While some public TCRs were present in many individuals, most TCR sequences turned up only very rarely across donors. The authors suggested that the approach could potentially be extended to other disease states and immunological phenotypes. Of the cluster scores, about 94% were above 0 in a later analysis, which found that TCRs clustered in the first cohort also tended to co-occur in the roughly 130 validation repertoires. A few of the identified cytomegalovirus-associated TCR beta chains were confirmed in vitro to be specific for cytomegalovirus antigens. All 120 or so repertoires were used to score co-occurrence in the validation cohort in a later analysis, because that analysis had no HLA typing for the cohort.

The library was prepared using the immunoSEQ multiplex PCR assay. On the study's bioinformatics: A statistical classification framework was built to diagnose cytomegalovirus status from the catalog of TCR beta chain sequences. TCRdb mirrors the immuneACCESS table, restricted to in-frame sequences. Some clones are absent from its copies; in checked studies, under half trace to an unresolved V gene, and the reason for the others is unknown. That table furnishes V, J and clone size, whereas the DNA furnished D and trimming. The sample yields hundreds of thousands of clones; approximately 90% were counted once. The ten largest account for 0.8% to 0.85% of the sample.

The V and J genes are TRBV5-8 and TRBJ2-1; the D gene cannot be resolved reliably. The receptor's source is a woman aged 18-35 years in good health and CMV-seronegative. Material: PBMCs. The CDR3 protein sequence reads: CASSLGPNSYNEQFF. In nucleotides, the sequence is TGTGCCAGCAGCTTGGGGCCCAATTCCTACAATGAGCAGTTCTTC.